The rows below give T cell receptor beta chains drawn from one sample of a study of neurological immune-mediated disorders. TCRdb independently ran MiXCR on the 5' RACE reads; one entry per CDR3 protein. The top ten clones hold less than 2.5% of a sample with about 78,000 distinct CDR3 sequences, 5% to 6% of them seen once. Sample: PBMCs. These receptor sequences come from a woman in her twenties or thirties with multiple sclerosis. Both conserved end residues are trimmed from each CDR3. The order of the fields is V gene, clone size, CDR3 protein. Size is omitted from some rows. Given values are once, few, many or a class for expanded clones.

TRBV7-6	many	ASSLVGGGSYEQY
TRBV12-3/TRBV12-4	-	ASRSVGSNQPQH
TRBV20-1	many	SARQLRGPYEQY
TRBV28	many	ASSLPGLVSPLH
TRBV11-2	-	ASSLGQGAEQPQH
TRBV29-1	few	SVEWSGGVRNTEAF
TRBV20-1	many	SASREGEQF
TRBV7-8	many	ASSPRRTLGETQY
TRBV5-5	many	ASSPHGGSNTGELF
TRBV5-6	many	ASRNSGGTDTQY
TRBV3-1	many	ASSLRTSGIETQY
TRBV18	-	TSSPSGNIFNEQF
TRBV18	many	ASSPPDRNEQF
TRBV5-1	few	ASSLGASLTDTQY
TRBV7-3	many	ASSSSSRSRETQY
TRBV2	many	ASSQAGDSADTQY
TRBV19	many	ASKQAQGSQPQH
TRBV5-4	-	ASSRRSFPNTGELF
TRBV5-1	many	ASSLRAQREGFDEQF
TRBV20-1	-	SARLLLAGEQETQY
TRBV5-1	many	ASSLVGGRGDEQY
TRBV2	many	ASLGQDKNIQY
TRBV29-1	many	SGTSSYNEQF
TRBV12-3/TRBV12-4	many	ASSFDLGGNTIY
TRBV5-1	many	ASSLADRGDVLT
TRBV2	many	AIRGQLDGYT
TRBV18	-	ASSPQTSINEQF
TRBV20-1	many	SARGRAGFNEQY
TRBV7-6	-	ASSAYDSNTEAF
TRBV12-3/TRBV12-4	many	ASSGHTNSYNEQF
TRBV20-1	few	SATPSVARETQY
TRBV5-1	many	ASSLWGLSQQF
TRBV20-1	many	SARDLRDRLNTGELF
TRBV5-6	many	ASSSGPLAGAGDTQY
TRBV4-1	many	ASSQAREAGELF
TRBV27	many	ASSLRGGGGRAPYEQY
TRBV5-1	many	ASSLRPMNTEAF
TRBV7-8	many	ASSSARGTEAF
TRBV10-3	many	AISDDQGMSNQPQH
TRBV10-3	many	AISESPKGHMNTEAF
TRBV7-9	many	ASSPGTVNTQY
TRBV20-1	-	SAGQPNTEAF
TRBV4-1	many	ASSQDSYGYT
TRBV10-3	many	AISTNEGAKNIQY
TRBV20-1	many	SAPKPGLLTLNTEAF
TRBV14	many	ASSRPQGVTAGELF
TRBV5-1	many	ASSKEGQGAVGNTIY
TRBV20-1	-	SARDSRQGFSQF
TRBV29-1	many	SVLGGYMNTEAF
TRBV7-9	many	ASSSGTDYEQY
TRBV7-7	-	ASSLGTGHTGELF
TRBV5-6	many	ASSLLVGMNTEAF
TRBV3-1	many	ASTGDMGTQY
TRBV20-1	many	SARGRGAETQY
TRBV18	many	ASSLRTPGQNTEAF
TRBV5-1	many	ASSLDTGASYEQY
TRBV27	few	ASRGITGTLSYEQY
TRBV5-1	-	ASSSLTTDGYT